This entry concerns a single T cell receptor beta chain. This clone's antigen is unknown. Nothing much larger sits one base from this clone, and base qualities are not available. Healthy controls were roughly 40 blood donors whose buffy coats came from the Finnish Red Cross blood service. All TCR-sequenced material derived from peripheral blood: patient blood samples and healthy donor buffy coats. Ficoll-Hypaque gradient centrifugation was used to isolate peripheral blood mononuclear cells. Magnetic purification was used to isolate CD4+ cells from the buffy coats of the healthy controls. The Gentra Puregene Cell and Tissue kit was used for genomic DNA extraction, and quantification was performed on a Qubit 2.0 fluorometer. TCRbeta rearrangements were sequenced from genomic DNA using the immunoSEQ assay at survey resolution. The authors' analysis ran thus. A lowest detectable productive clonotype frequency of 2.59 x 10-5 was observed in the TCR sequencing data. Analyses included only productive TCRbeta rearrangements, meaning complete and in-frame sequences. Simpson clonality, calculated in the immunoSEQ Analyzer version 3.0, was used as the measure of sample clonality. Clones were grouped by frequency into very rare, small, medium, large (1-20%) or hyperexpanded (>20%) categories. Generation probabilities were estimated with OLGA 1.2.3, V-gene circos plots were generated with VDJtools, specificities were searched for in VDJdb, and CDR3 motifs were identified with GLIPH. TCRdb took over this immuneACCESS table, retaining in-frame rearrangements with V and J assigned. Such tables are incomplete; in checked studies, under half of the missing clones stem from an unresolved V gene, and the remainder is unexplained. Clonal size and the V and J genes are those of that table, whereas D and trimming came from the DNA. Present in this sample are around 28,000 clones, just under 75% of which were seen just once. Approximately 1.1% of the sample rests with the top ten.

The record originates from a study of STAT5B mutations in CD4+ large granular lymphocyte leukemia (dated by TCRdb to between 2021 and 2023). Regarding the complete study: Among the healthy controls, the CDR3 'QG' motif was associated with a particular HLA allele. Flow cytometry performed on FACSCanto II or FACSVerse showed that the purified fractions had more than 95% purity among lymphocytes. The study compared the TCRbeta repertoires of patients with CD4+ T-cell large granular lymphocyte leukemia against those of healthy blood donors.

Results and caveats for the whole study, not just this receptor: The data were not HLA-matched, and the higher clonality in CD4+ T-LGLL than in CD8+ T-LGLL could be due to the relatively small sample size. Main leukemic clonotypes were private to each patient, although about 25% appeared at low frequency in other patients' non-leukemic repertoires. CD4-sorted patient repertoires appeared more clonal than healthy CD4+ repertoires, and this difference persisted after removing the putative leukemic clones.

Source material: CD4+ T cells from blood buffy coats. The sequence was collected from a human donor in good health.

In nucleotides, the sequence is TGTGCCAGCAAGCGGGTAGCGGGACAAGAGACCCAGTACTTC. Its amino acids are CASKRVAGQETQYF. The receptor chain draws on TRBV11-2 and TRBJ2-5; TRBD2 aligns with 8 central bases. From a lookup of the germline V gene, CDR1 and CDR2 are SGHAT and FQNNGV. V lost 7 bases and J lost 2 bases, and the count of bases not matched to a germline gene is 6. Inclusive of the bounding cysteine and phenylalanine, the CDR3 is 14 residues long. Here the CDR3 DNA is all that survives: 42 bases in frame from base 1.